The entry below gives a single TCR beta chain sequence along with its context. This receptor's antigen is unknown. No qualities accompany the bases; no much larger clone lies one base away. Participants in the prospective study were aged roughly 18 to 100 years, lived in 20 to 25 United States geographic areas, and enrolled through a virtual design. In the prospective study, cohorts were assigned on the basis of participant-reported clinical history obtained from a screening survey and a study questionnaire. In the prospective study, whole blood, serum and a nasopharyngeal or oropharyngeal swab were collected from each participant by mobile phlebotomists. Over a roughly 2-month period, participants in the prospective study had the option of providing additional blood draws and questionnaires. Before DNA extraction, blood samples from the prospective study were shipped at room temperature or frozen.

The data were obtained in a study of blood T cell repertoires in COVID-19 (dated by TCRdb to the early 2020s). At the level of the whole study: The collaborator samples originated in the United States, Italy and Spain and spanned the acute and convalescent phases of COVID-19. The prospective study material was composed of cDNA or gDNA derived from T cells, B-cell-depleted T cells, or PBMCs. Deeply sampled blood TCRbeta repertoires from subjects exposed to, actively infected with, or recovered from COVID-19 were included in the dataset. The repertoires were released in a freely available public database meant as a resource for research on the immune response to SARS-CoV-2. Samples were obtained from the ongoing ImmuneRACE study (first 160 participants) and from approximately 1,200 subjects provided by 6 global collaborators. Sample metadata almost always included a de-identified subject ID, COVID-19 status, age in years and sex. HLA class I and class II types, where available, came from metadata supplied by the sample provider rather than from assay-based typing.

TCRbeta CDR3 regions were amplified from genomic DNA using the immunoSEQ Assay, a bias-controlled multiplex PCR. As for how the authors treated the data: The number of nucleated cells in each sample was estimated from the amplification of reference gene primers within the assay. To quantify the absolute abundance of each unique TCRbeta CDR3 rearrangement, sequence reads were collapsed and filtered. For each sample, productive Simpson clonality was calculated as the square root of Simpson's diversity index across productive rearrangements. What TCRdb holds here is the immuneACCESS table cut down to in-frame rearrangements. Part of the clones is not present; checked against another copy, under half of the missing clones reflect an unresolved V gene, and the others are unexplained. V and J calls and clone size follow that table, whereas D and trimming were derived from the DNA. Recorded for this sample are 200,000 or so clones; 89% of them occurred a single time. Roughly 2.4% of the sample comes from the top ten.

The germline V gene (reference sequence) yields SEHNR for CDR1 and FQNEAQ for CDR2. V is cut back by 5 bases and J by 3 bases, with 10 bases in the junction unmatched. The cysteine opens and the phenylalanine closes a CDR3 of 18 amino acids. Only the CDR3 DNA is retained, 54 bases long and in frame from the first base. Overall study outcomes, separate from this receptor: How much clinical and demographic metadata was included differed by source and by participant, and the metadata was provided uncurated.

Here the chain combines TRBV7-9 and TRBJ2-5; a stretch of 15 junction bases matches TRBD2. This receptor was obtained from a woman in her 40s with acute COVID-19. Source material: PBMCs or T cells enriched from blood (not recorded which). The CDR3 protein: CASSRGGTSGRREETQYF. The nucleotide sequence reads as follows: TGTGCCAGCAGCAGAGGGGGGACTAGCGGGAGGAGAGAAGAGACCCAGTACTTC.